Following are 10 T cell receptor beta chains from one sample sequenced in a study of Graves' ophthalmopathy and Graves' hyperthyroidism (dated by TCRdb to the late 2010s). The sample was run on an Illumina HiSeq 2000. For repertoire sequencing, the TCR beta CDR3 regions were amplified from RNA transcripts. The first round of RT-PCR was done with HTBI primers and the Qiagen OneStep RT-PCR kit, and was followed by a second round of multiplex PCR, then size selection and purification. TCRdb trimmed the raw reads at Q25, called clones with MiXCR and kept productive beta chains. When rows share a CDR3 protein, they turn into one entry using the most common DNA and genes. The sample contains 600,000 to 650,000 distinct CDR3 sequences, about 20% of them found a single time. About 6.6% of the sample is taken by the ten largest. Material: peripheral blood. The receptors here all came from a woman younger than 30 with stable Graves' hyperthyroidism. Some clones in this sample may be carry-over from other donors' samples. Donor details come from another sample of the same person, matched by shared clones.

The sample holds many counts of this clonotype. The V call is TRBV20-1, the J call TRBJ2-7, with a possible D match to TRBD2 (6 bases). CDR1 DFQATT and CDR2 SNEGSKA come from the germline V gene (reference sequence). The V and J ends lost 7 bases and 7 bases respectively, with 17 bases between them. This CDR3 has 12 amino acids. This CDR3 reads CSVAWLAGEQYF. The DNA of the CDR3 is TGCAGTGTTGCTTGGCTCGCGGGGGAGCAGTACTTC.

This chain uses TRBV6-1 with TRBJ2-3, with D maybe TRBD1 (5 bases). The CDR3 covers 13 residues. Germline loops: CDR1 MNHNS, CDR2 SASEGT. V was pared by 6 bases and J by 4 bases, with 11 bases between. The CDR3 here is CASRSSRADTQYF. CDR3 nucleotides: TGTGCCAGCAGGTCGAGCAGGGCAGATACGCAGTATTTT.

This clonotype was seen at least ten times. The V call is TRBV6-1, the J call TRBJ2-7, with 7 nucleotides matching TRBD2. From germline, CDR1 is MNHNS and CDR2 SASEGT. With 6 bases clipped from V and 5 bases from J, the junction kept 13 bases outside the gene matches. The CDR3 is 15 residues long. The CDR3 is CASSLMTTSYHEQYF. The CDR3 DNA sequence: TGTGCCAGCAGCCTGATGACGACTAGCTACCACGAGCAGTACTTC.

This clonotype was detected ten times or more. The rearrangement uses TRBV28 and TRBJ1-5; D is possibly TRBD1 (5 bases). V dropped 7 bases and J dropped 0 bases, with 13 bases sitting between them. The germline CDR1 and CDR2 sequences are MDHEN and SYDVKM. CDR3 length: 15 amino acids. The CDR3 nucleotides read TGTGCCAGCATCCCTGGACATAATAGCAATCAGCCCCAGCATTTT. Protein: CASIPGHNSNQPQHF.

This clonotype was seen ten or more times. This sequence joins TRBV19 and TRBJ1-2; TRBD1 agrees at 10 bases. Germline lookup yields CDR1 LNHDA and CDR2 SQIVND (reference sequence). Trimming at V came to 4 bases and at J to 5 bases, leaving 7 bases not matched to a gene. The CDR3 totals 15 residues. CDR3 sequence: CASSSPGQGTYGYTF. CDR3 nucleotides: TGTGCCAGTAGTAGCCCGGGACAGGGGACATATGGCTACACCTTC.

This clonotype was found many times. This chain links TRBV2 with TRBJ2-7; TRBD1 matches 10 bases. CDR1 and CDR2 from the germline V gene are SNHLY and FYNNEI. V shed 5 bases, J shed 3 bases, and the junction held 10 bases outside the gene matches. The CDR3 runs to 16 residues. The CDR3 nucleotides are TGTGCCAGCAGTAGGGGACAGGGGATAGGCTTCTACGAGCAGTACTTC. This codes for CASSRGQGIGFYEQYF.

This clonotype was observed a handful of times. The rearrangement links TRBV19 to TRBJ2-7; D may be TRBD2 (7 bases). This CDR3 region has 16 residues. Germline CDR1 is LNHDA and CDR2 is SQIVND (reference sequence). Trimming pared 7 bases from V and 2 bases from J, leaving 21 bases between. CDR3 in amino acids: CASTPRGGASAYEQYF. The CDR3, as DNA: TGTGCCAGTACCCCAAGGGGGGGCGCTTCTGCCTACGAGCAGTACTTC.

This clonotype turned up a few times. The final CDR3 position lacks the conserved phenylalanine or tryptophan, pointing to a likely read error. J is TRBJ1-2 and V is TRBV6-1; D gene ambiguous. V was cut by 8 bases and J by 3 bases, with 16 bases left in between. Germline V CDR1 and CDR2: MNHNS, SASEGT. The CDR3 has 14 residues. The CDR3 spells CASGPPKEDYGYTL. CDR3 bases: TGTGCCAGCGGGCCCCCAAAAGAAGACTATGGCTACACCCTC.

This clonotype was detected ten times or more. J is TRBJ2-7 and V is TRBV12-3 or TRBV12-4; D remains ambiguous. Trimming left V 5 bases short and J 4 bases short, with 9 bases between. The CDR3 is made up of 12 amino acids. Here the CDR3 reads CASSPDWYEQYF. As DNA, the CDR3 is TGTGCCAGCAGTCCCGACTGGTACGAGCAGTACTTC.

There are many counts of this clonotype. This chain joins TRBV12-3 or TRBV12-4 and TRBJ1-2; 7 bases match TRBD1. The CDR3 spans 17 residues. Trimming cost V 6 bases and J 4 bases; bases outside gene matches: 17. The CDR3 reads CASSGPQGRYRSYGYTF. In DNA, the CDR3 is TGTGCCAGCAGCGGACCACAGGGGCGGTATCGTAGCTATGGCTACACCTTC.